These 25 T cell receptor beta chains came from one sample sequenced in a study of blood T cell repertoires in COVID-19 (dated by TCRdb to the early 2020s). Library creation used the immunoSEQ multiplex PCR assay. The immuneACCESS repertoire file appears here via TCRdb, limited to in-frame rearrangements. These files lack a portion of the clones; in checked studies, under half of the deficit traces to unresolved V genes, and the cause of the others is not known. Across this sample there are about 64,000 clones, with 85% to 90% seen only once. The ten largest make up approximately 3% of the sample. Material: peripheral blood. These receptors all come from a man aged 50-60 years with active COVID-19.

The chain is built from TRBV30 and TRBJ2-5, with 10 bases aligning to TRBD2. Trimming removed 4 bases from V and 2 bases from J; junction bases left unmatched: 7. The CDR3 covers 15 residues. Germline values: CDR1 GTSNPN, CDR2 SVGIG (reference sequence). CDR3 sequence: CAWTGAGGPQETQYF. CDR3 sequence (DNA): TGTGCCTGGACTGGAGCGGGAGGGCCACAAGAGACCCAGTACTTC. Supplemented by reference TRBV30 and TRBJ2-5, the full variable domain reads SQTIHQWPATLVQPVGSPLSLECTVEGTSNPNLYWYRQAAGRGLQLLFYSVGIGQISSEVPQNLSASRPQDRQFILSSKKLLLSDSGFYLCAWTGAGGPQETQYFGPGTRLLVL.

The chain employs TRBV6-5 and TRBJ1-6; 7 positions match TRBD1. The germline V gene has CDR1 MNHEY and CDR2 SVGAGI. Trimming took 0 bases from V and 7 from J; bases not matched to a gene: 3. The CDR3 length is 15 residues. CDR3 nucleotide sequence: TGTGCCAGCAGTTACTCGAGGGACAGAAATTCACCCCTCCACTTT. Translated: CASSYSRDRNSPLHF.

The table lists this clone with a few counts. The V gene is TRBV7-6, the J gene TRBJ1-1; 7 bases agree with TRBD1. The CDR3 covers 18 residues. The V gene end was trimmed by 1 base and the J gene end by 4 bases; junction bases not matched to a gene: 15. The germline V gene has CDR1 SGHVS and CDR2 FNYEAQ. As DNA, the CDR3 is TGTGCCAGCAGCTTAGATGGAGGGGGCGAGTCATTGCGCACTGAAGCTTTCTTT. Residues: CASSLDGGGESLRTEAFF.

The chain has TRBV11-2 and TRBJ1-1; no reliable D call. This CDR3 region has 12 residues. CDR1 and CDR2 from the germline V gene are SGHAT and FQNNGV. The V and J ends lost 5 bases and 10 bases respectively, with 14 bases between them. CDR3 loop: CASSHGLGRAFF. CDR3 DNA: TGTGCCAGCAGCCACGGGCTGGGGAGAGCTTTCTTT.

J is TRBJ1-3 and V is TRBV18, with D possibly being TRBD1 (5 bases). Germline assignment: CDR1 KGHSH and CDR2 LQKENI. The V gene lost 5 bases and the J gene lost 4 bases, with 15 bases spanning the gap. This CDR3 comprises 15 residues. DNA for the CDR3: TGTGCCAGCTCAGACCCGGGGGACCCCGGAAACACCATATATTTT. Translation: CASSDPGDPGNTIYF.

The chain uses TRBV5-3 and TRBJ1-2; D might be TRBD1 (5 bases). TRBV5-3 is labeled an ORF, and its function is uncertain. V lost 2 bases and J lost 2, with 16 bases in between. The CDR3 runs 16 residues. As DNA, the CDR3 is TGTGCCAGAAGCTTCCCGCGGGACCCGCGGAACTATGGCTACACCTTC. Amino acids: CARSFPRDPRNYGYTF.

The J gene is TRBJ2-5, the V gene TRBV3-1 (or the pseudogene TRBV3-2), with TRBD2 matching over 8 bases. Germline lookup yields CDR1 LGHDT and CDR2 YNNKEL (reference sequence). V lost 4 bases and J lost 5; bases outside the gene matches: 3. The CDR3 contains 13 residues. CDR3: CASSRGGRETQYF. The CDR3 DNA reads TGTGCCAGCAGCCGCGGGGGGAGGGAGACCCAGTACTTC.

The chain is built from TRBV27 and TRBJ2-7; TRBD2 aligns across 10 bases. Per germline, CDR1 MNHEY and CDR2 SMNVEV (reference sequence). Trimming took 5 bases from V and 1 from J; bases not matched to a gene: 8. This CDR3 is built from 16 residues. Written as DNA, the CDR3 is TGTGCCAGCAGTATGACTAGCGGGTCAAGTTCCTACGAGCAGTACTTC. It is translated as CASSMTSGSSSYEQYF.

The rearrangement joins TRBV7-6 to TRBJ2-2; 12 positions match TRBD2. Germline CDR1 reads SGHVS; CDR2 reads FNYEAQ. V lost 5 bases, J lost 5 bases, and 9 bases stayed unmatched. CDR3 length equals 17 residues. CDR3: CASSRGTSGGLTGELFF. Here the CDR3 DNA reads TGTGCCAGCAGCCGAGGAACTAGCGGGGGGTTAACCGGGGAGCTGTTTTTT.

This clone was observed once. The CDR3 bases are TGCGCCAGCAGCCTTCCTCTGACTAGCGGGAGGGGCGGGGAGCTGTTTTTT. Its translation is CASSLPLTSGRGGELFF. The chain combines TRBV4-1 with TRBJ2-2; 14 bases fit TRBD2. The germline gives CDR1 MGHRA, CDR2 YSYEKL. CDR3 size: 17 residues. V shed 4 bases and J 7 bases; nucleotides not matched to a gene: 8.

This clone was observed a single time. The gene calls are TRBV14 and TRBJ2-7; a weak D match, TRBD2 (5 bases). The V end was cut by 0 bases, the J end by 8 bases, with 14 bases between. Germline V gene lookup returns CDR1 SGHDN and CDR2 FVKESK. This CDR3 is built from 14 residues. The DNA for the CDR3 is TGTGCCAGCAGCCAAGAAAGGCTAGCCGGTCAGCAGTACTTC. Translation: CASSQERLAGQQYF.

The chain links TRBV19 to TRBJ2-4; no firm D call. Trimming stripped 8 bases from V and 3 bases from J, with 17 bases between. The V gene's germline CDR1 is LNHDA and CDR2 SQIVND (reference sequence). The CDR3 is 15 amino acids. The CDR3 is CASDASVGVKNIQYF. CDR3 coding DNA: TGTGCCAGTGACGCCTCCGTGGGCGTCAAAAACATTCAGTACTTC.

The chain recombines TRBV7-9 with TRBJ2-7; 9 bases agree with TRBD1. The CDR3 consists of 15 residues. Germline trimming cut 3 bases from V and 0 bases from J; bases unmatched to any gene: 3. Germline V gene sequence: CDR1 SEHNR, CDR2 FQNEAQ (reference sequence). CDR3 nucleotide sequence: TGTGCCAGCAGCTTGGGGACAGGGTTCTCCTACGAGCAGTACTTC. Its protein product is CASSLGTGFSYEQYF.

A single count supports this clone. J is TRBJ2-2 and V is TRBV11-2, with 8 nucleotides matching TRBD2. The CDR3 is 16 amino acids. Germline CDR1 is SGHAT and CDR2 is FQNNGV. Trimming took 5 bases from V and 1 from J; bases not matched to a gene: 6. CDR3 sequence reads: CASSPGLAWNTGELFF. CDR3 DNA sequence: TGTGCCAGCAGCCCTGGACTAGCCTGGAACACCGGGGAGCTGTTTTTT.

This chain connects TRBV5-1 to TRBJ2-5; 7 bases align to TRBD1. The germline V gene has CDR1 SGHRS and CDR2 YFSETQ. The CDR3 extends over 13 amino acids. The V segment lost 4 bases and the J segment 3 bases; nucleotides outside the gene matches: 3. The CDR3 region has the DNA TGCGCCAGCAGCCTAGGGACAGAAGAGACCCAGTACTTC. Translation: CASSLGTEETQYF. Filled out from reference TRBV5-1 and TRBJ2-5, the complete variable domain reads KAGVTQTPRYLIKTRGQQVTLSCSPISGHRSVSWYQQTPGQGLQFLFEYFSETQRNKGNFPGRFSGRQFSNSRSEMNVSTLELGDSALYLCASSLGTEETQYFGPGTRLLVL.

CDR3 loop: CASSQDLEGVMGTDTQYF. The DNA of the CDR3 is TGTGCCAGCAGCCAAGATCTGGAGGGAGTGATGGGCACAGATACGCAGTATTTT. V gene TRBV3-1 (or the pseudogene TRBV3-2) combines with J gene TRBJ2-3, with D perhaps TRBD2 (6 bases). This CDR3 comprises 18 residues. V was clipped by 0 bases and J by 1 base, with 17 bases between them. Germline V gene sequence: CDR1 LGHDT, CDR2 YNNKEL (reference sequence).

The V and J genes are TRBV28 and TRBJ2-1, with 10 bases fitting TRBD2. This CDR3 is built from 14 residues. Germline values: CDR1 MDHEN, CDR2 SYDVKM. The ends lost 3 bases at V and 9 bases at J; junction bases unmatched: 5. The CDR3 reads CASSLGLASSEQFF. In DNA form, the CDR3 reads TGTGCCAGCAGTTTGGGACTAGCGAGTAGTGAGCAGTTCTTC.

The CDR3 bases are TGTGCCAGCAGCTTAGACAGGGTTGAAGCTTTCTTT. It yields the protein CASSLDRVEAFF. The genes are TRBV11-2 and TRBJ1-1; TRBD1 might be the D (5 bases). V was pared by 0 bases and J by 7 bases, with 6 bases between. CDR1 is SGHAT, CDR2 FQNNGV, per germline. This CDR3 contains 12 residues.

A few counts support this clone. The chain links TRBV7-9 to TRBJ1-6; D is uncertain. This CDR3 has 15 amino acids. Germline V gives CDR1 SEHNR, CDR2 FQNEAQ (reference sequence). Deletions cut 0 bases from V and 8 bases from J, with 11 bases between. CDR3 region: CASSLAVTADSPLHF. DNA for the CDR3: TGTGCCAGCAGCTTAGCGGTAACGGCGGATTCACCCCTCCACTTT.

This chain joins TRBV24-1 and TRBJ2-1; TRBD2 agrees at 8 bases. CDR1 KGHDR and CDR2 SFDVKD come from the germline V gene. J was trimmed by 9 bases and V by 12 bases; bases with no gene match: 9. The CDR3 covers 12 residues. CDR3 nucleotides: TGTGCCTCCCGGGGGGGGGCCCCTGAGCAGTTCTTC. Its translation: CASRGGAPEQFF.

The chain joins TRBV19 to TRBJ1-1, with D unresolved. This CDR3 comprises 14 residues. The V gene's germline CDR1 is LNHDA and CDR2 SQIVND (reference sequence). V was shortened by 1 base and J by 0 bases, with 6 bases between the two germline ends. CDR3 nucleotide sequence: TGTGCCAGTAGTATAGGAAGCCTGAACACTGAAGCTTTCTTT. This sequence encodes CASSIGSLNTEAFF. Full variable domain (outside the CDR3, taken from reference TRBV19 and TRBJ1-1): DGGITQSPKYLFRKEGQNVTLSCEQNLNHDAMYWYRQDPGQGLRLIYYSQIVNDFQKGDIAEGYSVSREKKESFPLTVTSAQKNPTAFYLCASSIGSLNTEAFFGQGTRLTVV.

This chain joins TRBV6-5 and TRBJ2-3, with unresolved D. The CDR3 is 15 amino acids. V lost 7 bases to trimming and J lost 0 bases, with 14 bases between them. The germline V gene encodes CDR1 MNHEY and CDR2 SVGAGI. This CDR3 reads CASKLQWASTDTQYF. The CDR3 DNA reads TGTGCCAGCAAATTGCAATGGGCTAGCACAGATACGCAGTATTTT.

The chain combines TRBV18 with TRBJ1-5, with D unclear. Germline V CDR1 and CDR2: KGHSH, LQKENI. The CDR3 is made up of 16 amino acids. V was cut by 2 bases and J by 3 bases, with 14 bases left in between. The CDR3 region is CASSPVSPEPNQPQHF. CDR3 in DNA: TGTGCCAGCTCACCAGTATCCCCCGAGCCCAATCAGCCCCAGCATTTT. The whole variable domain, filled in from reference TRBV18 and TRBJ1-5, reads NAGVMQNPRHLVRRRGQEARLRCSPMKGHSHVYWYRQLPEEGLKFMVYLQKENIIDESGMPKERFSAEFPKEGPSILRIQQVVRGDSAAYFCASSPVSPEPNQPQHFGDGTRLSIL.

The gene calls are TRBV9 and TRBJ2-2; 7 bases are shared with TRBD1. In germline, CDR1 is SGDLS, CDR2 YYNGEE. This CDR3 spans 16 amino acids. V lost 2 bases to trimming and J lost 1 base; unmatched junction nucleotides: 5. The CDR3 bases are TGTGCCAGCAGCGTCGACAGGGTAGTGAACACCGGGGAGCTGTTTTTT. It is translated as CASSVDRVVNTGELFF.

This sequence joins TRBV6-6 and TRBJ2-7; 12 bases match TRBD2. The trim removed 4 bases at V and 2 bases at J, leaving 0 bases unmatched. Germline CDR1 and CDR2: MNHNY and SVGAGI (reference sequence). CDR3 length equals 14 residues. The CDR3: CASSWTSGAYEQYF. The CDR3 region has the DNA TGTGCCAGCAGTTGGACTAGCGGGGCCTACGAGCAGTACTTC.